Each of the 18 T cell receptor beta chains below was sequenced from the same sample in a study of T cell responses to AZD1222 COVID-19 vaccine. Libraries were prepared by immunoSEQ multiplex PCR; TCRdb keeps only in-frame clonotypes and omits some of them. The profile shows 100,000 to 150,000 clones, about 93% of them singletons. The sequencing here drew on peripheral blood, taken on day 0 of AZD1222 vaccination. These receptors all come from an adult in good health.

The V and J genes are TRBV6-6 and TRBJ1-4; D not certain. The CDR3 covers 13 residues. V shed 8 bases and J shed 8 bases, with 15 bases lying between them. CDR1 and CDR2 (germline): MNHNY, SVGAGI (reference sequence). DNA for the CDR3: TGTGCCAGCGGCCAGAGCCCGTGGGAAAAACTGTTTTTT. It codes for CASGQSPWEKLFF.

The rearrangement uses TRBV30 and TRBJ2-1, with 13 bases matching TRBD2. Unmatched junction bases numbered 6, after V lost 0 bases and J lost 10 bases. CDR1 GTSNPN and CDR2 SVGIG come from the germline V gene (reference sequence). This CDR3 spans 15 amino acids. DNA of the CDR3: TGTGCCTGGAGTGTAAGGGGACTAGCGGGGAGGGAGCAGTTCTTC. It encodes CAWSVRGLAGREQFF.

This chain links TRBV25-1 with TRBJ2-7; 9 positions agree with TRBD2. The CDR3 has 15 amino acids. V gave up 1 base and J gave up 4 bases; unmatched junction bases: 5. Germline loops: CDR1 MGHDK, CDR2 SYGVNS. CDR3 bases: TGTGCCAGCAGTGAATTGACTAGCGGCCGTTACGAGCAGTACTTC. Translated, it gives CASSELTSGRYEQYF.

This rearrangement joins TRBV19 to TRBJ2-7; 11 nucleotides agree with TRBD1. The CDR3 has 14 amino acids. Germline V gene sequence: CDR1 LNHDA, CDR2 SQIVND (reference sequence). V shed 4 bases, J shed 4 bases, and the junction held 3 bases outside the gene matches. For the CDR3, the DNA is TGTGCCAGTAGTACCGGGACAGGGGGTTACGAGCAGTACTTC. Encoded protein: CASSTGTGGYEQYF.

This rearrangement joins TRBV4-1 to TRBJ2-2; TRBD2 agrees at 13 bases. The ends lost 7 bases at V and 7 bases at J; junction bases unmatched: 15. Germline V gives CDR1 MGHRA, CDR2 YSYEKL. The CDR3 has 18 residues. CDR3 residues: CASNKIGLAGVGGGELFF. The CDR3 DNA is TGCGCCAGCAACAAAATCGGACTAGCGGGAGTCGGGGGCGGGGAGCTGTTTTTT.

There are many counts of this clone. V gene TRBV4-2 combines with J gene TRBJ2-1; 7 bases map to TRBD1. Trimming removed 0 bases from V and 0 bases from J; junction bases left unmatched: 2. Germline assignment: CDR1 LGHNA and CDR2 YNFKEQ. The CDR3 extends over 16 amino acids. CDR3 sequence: CASSQDGDSSYNEQFF. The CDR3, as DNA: TGTGCCAGCAGCCAAGATGGGGACAGCTCCTACAATGAGCAGTTCTTC.

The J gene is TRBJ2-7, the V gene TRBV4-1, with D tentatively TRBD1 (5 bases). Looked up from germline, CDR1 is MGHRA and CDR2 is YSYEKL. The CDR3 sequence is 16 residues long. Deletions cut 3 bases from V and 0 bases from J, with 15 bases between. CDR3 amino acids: CASSQGSTASSYEQYF. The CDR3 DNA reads TGCGCCAGCAGCCAGGGATCGACAGCGAGCTCCTACGAGCAGTACTTC.

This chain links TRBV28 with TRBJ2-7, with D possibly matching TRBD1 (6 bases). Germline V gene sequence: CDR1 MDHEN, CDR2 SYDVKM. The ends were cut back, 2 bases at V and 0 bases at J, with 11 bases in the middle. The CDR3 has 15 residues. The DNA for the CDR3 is TGTGCCAGCAGTTTACCCTGGACAGCCTCCTACGAGCAGTACTTC. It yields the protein CASSLPWTASYEQYF. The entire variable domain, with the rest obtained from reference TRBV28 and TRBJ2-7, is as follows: DVKVTQSSRYLVKRTGEKVFLECVQDMDHENMFWYRQDPGLGLRLIYFSYDVKMKEKGDIPEGYSVSREKKERFSLILESASTNQTSMYLCASSLPWTASYEQYFGPGTRLTVT.

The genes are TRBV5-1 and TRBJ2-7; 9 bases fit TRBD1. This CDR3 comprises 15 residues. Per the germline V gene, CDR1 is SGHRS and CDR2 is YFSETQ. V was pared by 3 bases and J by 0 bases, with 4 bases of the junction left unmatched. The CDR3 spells CASSWGQGRSYEQYF. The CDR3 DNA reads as TGCGCCAGCAGCTGGGGACAGGGACGCTCCTACGAGCAGTACTTC. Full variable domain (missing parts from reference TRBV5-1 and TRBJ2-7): KAGVTQTPRYLIKTRGQQVTLSCSPISGHRSVSWYQQTPGQGLQFLFEYFSETQRNKGNFPGRFSGRQFSNSRSEMNVSTLELGDSALYLCASSWGQGRSYEQYFGPGTRLTVT.

The CDR3 DNA sequence: TGTGCCAGCATGAACACTGAAGCTTTCTTT. This translates into CASMNTEAFF. The chain recombines TRBV11-2 with TRBJ1-1; D unresolved. CDR3 length equals 10 residues. In germline, CDR1 is SGHAT, CDR2 FQNNGV. Trimming took off 7 bases at V and 0 bases at J, with 0 bases between the two ends. Full variable domain (remainder filled in from reference TRBV11-2 and TRBJ1-1): EAGVAQSPRYKIIEKRQSVAFWCNPISGHATLYWYQQILGQGPKLLIQFQNNGVVDDSQLPKDRFSAERLKGVDSTLKIQPAKLEDSAVYLCASMNTEAFFGQGTRLTVV.

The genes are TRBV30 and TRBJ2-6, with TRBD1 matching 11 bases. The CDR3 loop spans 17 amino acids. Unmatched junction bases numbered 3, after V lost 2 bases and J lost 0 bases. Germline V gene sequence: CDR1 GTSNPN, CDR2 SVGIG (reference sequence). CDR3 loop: CAWSWDRGFSGANVLTF. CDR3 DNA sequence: TGTGCCTGGAGTTGGGACAGGGGGTTCTCTGGGGCCAACGTCCTGACTTTC.

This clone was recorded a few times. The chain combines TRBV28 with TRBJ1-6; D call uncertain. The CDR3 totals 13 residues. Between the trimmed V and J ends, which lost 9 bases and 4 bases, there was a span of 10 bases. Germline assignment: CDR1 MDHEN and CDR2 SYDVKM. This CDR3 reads CASRDDYNSPLHF. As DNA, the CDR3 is TGTGCCAGTAGGGATGATTATAATTCACCCCTCCACTTT.

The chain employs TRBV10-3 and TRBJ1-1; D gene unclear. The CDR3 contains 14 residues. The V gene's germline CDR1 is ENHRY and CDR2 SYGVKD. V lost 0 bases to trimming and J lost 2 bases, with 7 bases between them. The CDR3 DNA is TGTGCCATCAGTGAGTCTGGCAGAAACACTGAAGCTTTCTTT. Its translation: CAISESGRNTEAFF.

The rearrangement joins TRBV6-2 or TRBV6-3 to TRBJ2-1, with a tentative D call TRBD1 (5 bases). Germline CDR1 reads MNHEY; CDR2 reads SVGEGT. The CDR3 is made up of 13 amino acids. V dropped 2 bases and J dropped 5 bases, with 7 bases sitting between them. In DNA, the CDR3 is TGTGCCAGCAGTTACGGGGCTAACAATGAGCAGTTCTTC. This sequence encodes CASSYGANNEQFF.

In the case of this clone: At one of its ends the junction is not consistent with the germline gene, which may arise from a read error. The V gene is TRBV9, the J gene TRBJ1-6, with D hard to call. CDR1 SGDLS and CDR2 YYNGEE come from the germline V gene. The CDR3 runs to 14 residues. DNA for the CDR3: TGTGCCAGCAGCGTAGTCTCCGATAATTCACCCCTCCACTTT. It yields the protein CASSVVSDNSPLHF.

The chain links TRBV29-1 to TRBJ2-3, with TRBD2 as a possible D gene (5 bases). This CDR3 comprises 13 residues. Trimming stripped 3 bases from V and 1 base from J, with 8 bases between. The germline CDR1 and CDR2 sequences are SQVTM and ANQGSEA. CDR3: CSVESGRTDTQYF. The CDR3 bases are TGCAGCGTTGAGAGCGGACGCACAGATACGCAGTATTTT.

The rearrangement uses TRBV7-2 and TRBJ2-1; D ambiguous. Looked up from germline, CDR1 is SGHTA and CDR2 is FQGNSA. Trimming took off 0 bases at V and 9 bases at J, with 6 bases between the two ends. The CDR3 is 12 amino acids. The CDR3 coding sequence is TGTGCCAGCAGCTTAGCCCAGCCTGAGCAGTTCTTC. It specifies CASSLAQPEQFF.

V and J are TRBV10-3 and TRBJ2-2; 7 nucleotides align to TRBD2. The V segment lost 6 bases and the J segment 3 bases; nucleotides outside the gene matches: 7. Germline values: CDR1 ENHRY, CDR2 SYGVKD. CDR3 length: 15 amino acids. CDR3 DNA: TGTGCCATCAGGGGAGGCGGGGGAGACACCGGGGAGCTGTTTTTT. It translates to CAIRGGGGDTGELFF.